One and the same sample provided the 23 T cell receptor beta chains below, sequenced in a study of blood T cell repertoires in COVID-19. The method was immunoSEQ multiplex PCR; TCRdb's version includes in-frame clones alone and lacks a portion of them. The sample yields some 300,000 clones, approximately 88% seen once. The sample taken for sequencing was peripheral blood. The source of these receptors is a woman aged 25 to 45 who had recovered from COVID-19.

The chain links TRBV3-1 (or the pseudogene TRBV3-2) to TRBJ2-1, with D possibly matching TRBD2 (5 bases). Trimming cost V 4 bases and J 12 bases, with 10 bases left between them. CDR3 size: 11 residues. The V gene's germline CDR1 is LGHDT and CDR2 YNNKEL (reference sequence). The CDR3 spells CASSLGSGQFF. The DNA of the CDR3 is TGTGCCAGCAGCCTCGGAAGCGGGCAGTTCTTC.

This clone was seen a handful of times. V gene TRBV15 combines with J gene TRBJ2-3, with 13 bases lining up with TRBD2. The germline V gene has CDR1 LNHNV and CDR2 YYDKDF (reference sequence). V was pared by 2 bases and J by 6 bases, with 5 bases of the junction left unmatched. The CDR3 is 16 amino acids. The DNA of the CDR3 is TGTGCCACCAGCAGAAGACTAGCGGGGGGAGGGGATACGCAGTATTTT. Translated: CATSRRLAGGGDTQYF.

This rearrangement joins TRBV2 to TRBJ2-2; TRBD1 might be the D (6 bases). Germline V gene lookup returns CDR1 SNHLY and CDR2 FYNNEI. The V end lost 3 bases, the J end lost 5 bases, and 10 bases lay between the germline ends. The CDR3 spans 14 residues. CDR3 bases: TGTGCCAGCAGTGACGGGCAGGGGACCGGGGAGCTGTTTTTT. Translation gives CASSDGQGTGELFF.

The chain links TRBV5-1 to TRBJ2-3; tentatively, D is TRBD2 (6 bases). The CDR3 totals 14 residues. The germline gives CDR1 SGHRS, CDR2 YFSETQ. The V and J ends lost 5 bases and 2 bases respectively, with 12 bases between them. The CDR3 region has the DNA TGCGCCAGCAGGCAAGGCGGGGACACAGATACGCAGTATTTT. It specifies CASRQGGDTDTQYF.

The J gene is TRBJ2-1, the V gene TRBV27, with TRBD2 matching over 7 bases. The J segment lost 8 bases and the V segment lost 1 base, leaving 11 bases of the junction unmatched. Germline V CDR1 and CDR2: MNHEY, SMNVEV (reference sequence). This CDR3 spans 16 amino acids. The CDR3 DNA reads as TGTGCCAGCAGTTTATTTGGCGGGGGAGTGGTCTATGAGCAGTTCTTC. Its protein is CASSLFGGGVVYEQFF.

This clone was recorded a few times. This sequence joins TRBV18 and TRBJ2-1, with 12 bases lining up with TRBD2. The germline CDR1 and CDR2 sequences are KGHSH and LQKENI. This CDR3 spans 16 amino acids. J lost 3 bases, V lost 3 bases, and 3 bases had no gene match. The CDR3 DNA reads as TGTGCCAGCTCACCCAGACTAGCGGGAGACTACAATGAGCAGTTCTTC. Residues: CASSPRLAGDYNEQFF.

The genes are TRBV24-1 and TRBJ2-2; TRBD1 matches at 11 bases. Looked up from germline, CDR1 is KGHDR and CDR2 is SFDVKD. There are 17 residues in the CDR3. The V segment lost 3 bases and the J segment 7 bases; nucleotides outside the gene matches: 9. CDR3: CATSDRTGGGYGGELFF. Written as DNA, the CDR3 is TGTGCCACCAGTGATCGGACAGGGGGCGGTTATGGCGGGGAGCTGTTTTTT.

This chain's CDR3 is CASSSPGLVRGADTQYF. CDR3 coding DNA: TGTGCCAGCAGCTCGCCCGGCCTGGTCCGGGGGGCAGATACGCAGTATTTT. V usage is TRBV3-1 (or the pseudogene TRBV3-2) and J usage is TRBJ2-3; TRBD2 matches 7 bases. This CDR3 spans 17 amino acids. CDR1 and CDR2 from the germline V gene are LGHDT and YNNKEL (reference sequence). J was trimmed by 4 bases and V by 5 bases; bases with no gene match: 15.

The CDR3 DNA reads as TGTGCCAGCAGCTACGGGACAGGCGAAACTGAAGCTTTCTTT. This encodes CASSYGTGETEAFF. V is TRBV3-1 (or the pseudogene TRBV3-2) and J is TRBJ1-1, with 8 bases lining up with TRBD1. The V gene's germline CDR1 is LGHDT and CDR2 YNNKEL (reference sequence). This CDR3 comprises 14 residues. V was clipped by 5 bases and J by 5 bases; unmatched bases: 7.

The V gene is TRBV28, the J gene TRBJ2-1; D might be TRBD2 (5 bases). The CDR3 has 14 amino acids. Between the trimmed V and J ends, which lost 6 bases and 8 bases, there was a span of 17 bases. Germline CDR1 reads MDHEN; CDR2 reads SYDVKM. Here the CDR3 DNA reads TGTGCCAGCAGCCCCGGGATTCCGCCGCATGAGCAGTTCTTC. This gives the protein CASSPGIPPHEQFF.

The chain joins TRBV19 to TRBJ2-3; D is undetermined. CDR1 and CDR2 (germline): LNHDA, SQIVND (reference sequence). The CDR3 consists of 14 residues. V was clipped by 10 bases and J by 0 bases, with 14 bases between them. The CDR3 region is CATHPRYSTDTQYF. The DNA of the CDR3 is TGTGCCACCCACCCGCGGTATAGCACAGATACGCAGTATTTT.

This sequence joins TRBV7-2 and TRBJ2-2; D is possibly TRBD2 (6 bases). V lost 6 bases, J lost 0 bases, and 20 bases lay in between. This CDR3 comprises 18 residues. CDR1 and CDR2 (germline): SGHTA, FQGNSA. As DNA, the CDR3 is TGTGCCAGCAGGGAAATGCGGGACCCTCGGACGAACACCGGGGAGCTGTTTTTT. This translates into CASREMRDPRTNTGELFF.

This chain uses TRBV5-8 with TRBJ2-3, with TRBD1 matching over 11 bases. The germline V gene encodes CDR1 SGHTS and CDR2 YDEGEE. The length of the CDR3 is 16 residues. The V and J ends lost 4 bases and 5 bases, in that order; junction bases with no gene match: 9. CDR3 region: CASSGYGQGAGDTQYF. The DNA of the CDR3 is TGTGCCAGCAGCGGATACGGACAGGGGGCTGGAGATACGCAGTATTTT.

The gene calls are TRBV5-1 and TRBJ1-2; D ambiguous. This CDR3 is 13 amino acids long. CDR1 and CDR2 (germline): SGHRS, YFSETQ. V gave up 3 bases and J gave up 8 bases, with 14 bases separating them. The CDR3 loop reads CASSWTLGGGYTF. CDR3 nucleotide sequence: TGCGCCAGCAGCTGGACTTTGGGAGGCGGCTACACCTTC. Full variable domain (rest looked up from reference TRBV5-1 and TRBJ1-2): KAGVTQTPRYLIKTRGQQVTLSCSPISGHRSVSWYQQTPGQGLQFLFEYFSETQRNKGNFPGRFSGRQFSNSRSEMNVSTLELGDSALYLCASSWTLGGGYTFGSGTRLTVV.

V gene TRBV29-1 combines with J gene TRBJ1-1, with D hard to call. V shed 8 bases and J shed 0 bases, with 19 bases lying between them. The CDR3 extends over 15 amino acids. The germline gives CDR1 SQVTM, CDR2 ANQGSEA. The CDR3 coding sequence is TGCAGCCTTGGCATAACCAAGCAAATGAACACTGAAGCTTTCTTT. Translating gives CSLGITKQMNTEAFF.

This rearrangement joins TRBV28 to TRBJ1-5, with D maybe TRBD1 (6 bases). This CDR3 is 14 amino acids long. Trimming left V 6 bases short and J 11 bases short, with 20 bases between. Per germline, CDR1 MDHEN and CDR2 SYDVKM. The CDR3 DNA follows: TGTGCCAGCAGCCGGGACATCCATCTTGTATCCCAGCATTTT. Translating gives CASSRDIHLVSQHF.

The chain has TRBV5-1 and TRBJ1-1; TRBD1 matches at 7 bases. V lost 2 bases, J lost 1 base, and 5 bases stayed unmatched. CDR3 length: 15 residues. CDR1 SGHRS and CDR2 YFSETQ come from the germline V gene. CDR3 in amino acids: CASSLVDRANTEAFF. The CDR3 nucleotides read TGCGCCAGCAGCTTAGTCGACAGGGCGAACACTGAAGCTTTCTTT.

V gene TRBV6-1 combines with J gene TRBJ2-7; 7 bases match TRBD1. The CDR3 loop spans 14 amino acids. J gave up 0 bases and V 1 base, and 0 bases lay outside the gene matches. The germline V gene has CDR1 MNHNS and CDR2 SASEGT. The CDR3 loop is CASSEGDSSYEQYF. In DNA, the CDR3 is TGTGCCAGCAGTGAAGGGGACAGCTCCTACGAGCAGTACTTC.

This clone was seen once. The CDR3 DNA sequence: TGTGCCAGCAGCCTCCAGGGGACCGTCGTCTATGGCTACACCTTC. Its protein is CASSLQGTVVYGYTF. The genes are TRBV7-2 and TRBJ1-2; D perhaps matches TRBD1 (6 bases). The CDR3 totals 15 residues. Looked up from germline, CDR1 is SGHTA and CDR2 is FQGNSA. V gave up 5 bases and J gave up 4 bases, with 17 bases separating them.

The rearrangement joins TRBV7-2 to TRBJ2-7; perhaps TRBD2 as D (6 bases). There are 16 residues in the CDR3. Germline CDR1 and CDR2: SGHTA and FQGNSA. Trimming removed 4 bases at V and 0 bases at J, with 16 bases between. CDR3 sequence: CASSSPGLSHSYEQYF. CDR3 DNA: TGTGCCAGCAGCTCACCGGGACTGTCCCACTCCTACGAGCAGTACTTC.

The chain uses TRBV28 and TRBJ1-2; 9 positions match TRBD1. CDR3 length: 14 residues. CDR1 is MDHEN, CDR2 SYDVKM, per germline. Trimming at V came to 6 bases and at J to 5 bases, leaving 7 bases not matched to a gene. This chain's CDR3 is CASSSTGGSYGYTF. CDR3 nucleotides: TGTGCCAGCAGCTCGACAGGGGGTTCTTATGGCTACACCTTC.

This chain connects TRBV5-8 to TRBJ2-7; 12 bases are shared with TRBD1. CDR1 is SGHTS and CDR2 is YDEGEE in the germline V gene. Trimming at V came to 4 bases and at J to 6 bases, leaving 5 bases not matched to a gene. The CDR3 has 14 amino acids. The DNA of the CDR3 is TGTGCCAGCAGCCCCCGGGACAGGGGGCTCGAGCAGTACTTC. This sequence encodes CASSPRDRGLEQYF. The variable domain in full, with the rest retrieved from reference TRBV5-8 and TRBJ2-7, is EAGVTQSPTHLIKTRGQQATLRCSPISGHTSVYWYQQALGLGLQFLLWYDEGEERNRGNFPPRFSGRQFPNYSSELNVNALELEDSALYLCASSPRDRGLEQYFGPGTRLTVT.

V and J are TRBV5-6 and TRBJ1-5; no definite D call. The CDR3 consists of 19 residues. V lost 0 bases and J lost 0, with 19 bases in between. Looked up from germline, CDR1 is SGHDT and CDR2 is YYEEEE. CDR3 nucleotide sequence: TGTGCCAGCAGCTTGGCCCCGGCAGAGGAGAGCTATAGCAATCAGCCCCAGCATTTT. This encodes CASSLAPAEESYSNQPQHF.